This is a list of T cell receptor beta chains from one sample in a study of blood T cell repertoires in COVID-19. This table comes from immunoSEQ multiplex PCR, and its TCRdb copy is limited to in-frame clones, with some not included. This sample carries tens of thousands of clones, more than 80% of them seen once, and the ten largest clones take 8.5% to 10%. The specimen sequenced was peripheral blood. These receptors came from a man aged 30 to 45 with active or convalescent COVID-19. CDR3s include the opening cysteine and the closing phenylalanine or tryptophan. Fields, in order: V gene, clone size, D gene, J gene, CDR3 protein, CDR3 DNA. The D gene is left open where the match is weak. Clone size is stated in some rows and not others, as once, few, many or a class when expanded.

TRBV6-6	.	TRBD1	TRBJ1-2	CASRFGQGAGYTF	TGTGCCAGCAGATTCGGACAGGGGGCCGGCTACACCTTC
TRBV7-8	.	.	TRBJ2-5	CASSLPQGGTETQYF	TGTGCCAGCAGCTTACCTCAGGGGGGTACGGAGACCCAGTACTTC
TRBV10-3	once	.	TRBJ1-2	CANARARDYGYTF	TGTGCCAACGCACGTGCGCGGGACTATGGCTACACCTTC
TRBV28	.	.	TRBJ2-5	CASSGPTGWSQETQYF	TGTGCCAGCAGTGGGCCTACAGGGTGGAGCCAAGAGACCCAGTACTTC
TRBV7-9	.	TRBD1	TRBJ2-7	CASSATDQGARNEQYF	TGTGCCAGCAGCGCTACTGACCAGGGGGCGAGAAACGAGCAGTACTTC
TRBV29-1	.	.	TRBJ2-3	CSVEGLGPDTQYF	TGCAGCGTTGAGGGCTTGGGTCCCGATACGCAGTATTTT
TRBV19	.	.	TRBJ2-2	CASGGSGSQANTGELFF	TGTGCCAGTGGAGGGTCGGGGTCGCAGGCCAACACCGGGGAGCTGTTTTTT
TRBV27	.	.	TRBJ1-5	CASSPMEGQPQHF	TGTGCCAGCAGCCCCATGGAGGGGCAACCCCAGCATTTT
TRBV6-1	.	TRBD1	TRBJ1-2	CASSEVGQAYGYTF	TGTGCCAGCAGTGAAGTCGGACAGGCTTATGGCTACACCTTC
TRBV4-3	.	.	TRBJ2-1	CASSQDSGQDNEQFF	TGCGCCAGCAGCCAAGATAGTGGTCAGGACAATGAGCAGTTCTTC
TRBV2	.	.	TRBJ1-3	CASSERTVGNTIYF	TGTGCCAGCAGTGAGCGAACCGTCGGAAACACCATATATTTT
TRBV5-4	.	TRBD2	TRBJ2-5	CASSPTPSSGGETQYF	TGTGCCAGCAGCCCCACTCCGAGTAGCGGGGGAGAGACCCAGTACTTC
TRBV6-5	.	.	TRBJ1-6	CASSLQGFGNSPLHF	TGTGCCAGCAGTTTGCAGGGGTTCGGGAATTCACCCCTCCACTTT
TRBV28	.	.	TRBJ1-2	CASRAPGQLGYTF	TGTGCCAGCAGGGCTCCCGGACAGCTTGGCTACACCTTC
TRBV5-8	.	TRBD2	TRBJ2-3	CASSLYPGTSGRTDTQYF	TGTGCCAGCAGCTTATACCCTGGGACTAGCGGGAGAACAGATACGCAGTATTTT
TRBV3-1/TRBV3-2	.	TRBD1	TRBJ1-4	CASSRSGTDNEKLFF	TGTGCCAGCAGCCGTTCCGGGACAGATAATGAAAAACTGTTTTTT
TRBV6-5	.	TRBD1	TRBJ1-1	CASRVTGGTGEAFF	TGTGCCAGCAGAGTTACCGGGGGGACAGGTGAAGCTTTCTTT
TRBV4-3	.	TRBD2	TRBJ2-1	CASSQRLAGRIHEQFF	TGCGCCAGCAGCCAACGACTAGCGGGAAGGATTCATGAGCAGTTCTTC
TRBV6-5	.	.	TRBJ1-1	CASTRGGSTEAFF	TGTGCCAGCACCCGGGGGGGAAGCACTGAAGCTTTCTTT
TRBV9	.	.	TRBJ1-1	CASSATQGEAFF	TGTGCCAGCAGCGCAACCCAGGGTGAAGCTTTCTTT
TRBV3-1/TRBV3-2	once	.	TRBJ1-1	CASSLTGFRAFF	TGTGCCAGCAGTCTAACAGGGTTTCGAGCTTTCTTT
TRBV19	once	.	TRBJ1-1	CASSGAVRPTEAFF	TGTGCCAGTAGTGGGGCAGTGCGGCCCACTGAAGCTTTCTTT
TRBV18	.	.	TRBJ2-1	CASSPPTYFNEQFF	TGTGCCAGCTCACCACCGACATACTTTAATGAGCAGTTCTTC
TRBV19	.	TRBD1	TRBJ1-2	CASSINRGVYGYTF	TGTGCCAGTAGTATCAACAGGGGAGTTTATGGCTACACCTTC
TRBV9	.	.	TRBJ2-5	CASSARDNIQETQYF	TGTGCCAGCAGCGCAAGGGACAACATCCAAGAGACCCAGTACTTC
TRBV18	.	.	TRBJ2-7	CASSPSSYEQYF	TGTGCCAGCTCACCTAGCTCCTACGAGCAGTACTTC
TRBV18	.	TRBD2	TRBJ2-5	CASSPPGTSGGAVQYF	TGTGCCAGCTCACCCCCCGGGACTAGCGGGGGGGCTGTCCAGTACTTC
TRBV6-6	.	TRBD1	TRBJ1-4	CASSPPGQGALKLFF	TGTGCCAGCAGTCCACCTGGACAGGGGGCCCTTAAACTGTTTTTT
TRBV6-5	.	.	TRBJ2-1	CASRMGRASYNEQFF	TGTGCCAGCAGAATGGGCAGGGCCTCCTACAATGAGCAGTTCTTC
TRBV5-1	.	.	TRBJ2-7	CASSLPGASYEQYF	TGCGCCAGCAGCTTGCCAGGCGCTTCCTACGAGCAGTACTTC
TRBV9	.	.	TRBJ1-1	CASSVDGSREAFF	TGTGCCAGCAGCGTAGACGGAAGTAGGGAGGCTTTCTTT
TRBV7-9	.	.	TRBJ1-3	CASSPTGNFGNTIYF	TGTGCCAGCAGCCCTACCGGTAATTTTGGAAACACCATATATTTT
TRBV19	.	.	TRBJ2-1	CASSIRANEQFF	TGTGCCAGTAGTATTAGAGCGAATGAGCAGTTCTTC
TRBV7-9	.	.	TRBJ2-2	CASSLRQGGLRANTGELFF	TGTGCCAGCAGCTTACGACAGGGAGGACTTAGGGCGAACACCGGGGAGCTGTTTTTT
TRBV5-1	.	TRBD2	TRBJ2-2	CASSLGGRGTGELFF	TGCGCTAGCAGCTTGGGCGGGAGAGGTACCGGGGAGCTGTTTTTT
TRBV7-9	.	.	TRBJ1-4	CASGQLNEKLFF	TGTGCCAGCGGACAGCTAAATGAAAAACTGTTTTTT
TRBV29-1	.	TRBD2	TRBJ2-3	CSTTSGTRGTQYF	TGCAGCACGACTAGCGGGACGCGCGGTACGCAGTATTTT
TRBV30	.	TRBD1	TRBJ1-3	CAWSPKDRERNTIYF	TGTGCCTGGAGCCCTAAAGACAGGGAACGAAACACCATATATTTT
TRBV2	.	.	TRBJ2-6	CATSFSGANVLTF	TGTGCCACCAGCTTCTCTGGGGCCAACGTCCTGACTTTC
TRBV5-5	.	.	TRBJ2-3	CASSLPLTATDTQYF	TGTGCCAGCAGCTTGCCACTGACAGCCACAGATACGCAGTATTTT
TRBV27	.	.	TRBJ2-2	CASSLSFPSPGTGELFF	TGTGCCAGCAGTTTATCGTTCCCGTCCCCGGGCACCGGGGAGCTGTTTTTT
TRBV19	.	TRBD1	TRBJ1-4	CASSIGTGELFF	TGTGCCAGTAGTATTGGGACAGGGGAACTGTTTTTT
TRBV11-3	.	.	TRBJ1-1	CASSRSLGLNTEAFF	TGTGCCAGCAGCCGGAGCCTGGGGCTGAACACTGAAGCTTTCTTT
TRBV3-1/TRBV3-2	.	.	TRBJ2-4	CASSQELWRGAKNIQYF	TGTGCCAGCAGCCAAGAATTGTGGAGGGGCGCGAAAAACATTCAGTACTTC
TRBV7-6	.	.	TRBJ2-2	CASSSIPGGDVTGELFF	TGTGCCAGCAGCTCCATCCCCGGGGGAGATGTCACCGGGGAGCTGTTTTTT
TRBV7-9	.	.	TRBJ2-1	CASSLGPSSYNEQFF	TGTGCCAGCAGCTTAGGCCCCAGCTCCTACAATGAGCAGTTCTTC
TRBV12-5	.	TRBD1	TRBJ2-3	CASGLWDRGRGWTDTQYF	TGTGCTAGTGGTTTGTGGGACAGGGGCAGGGGGTGGACAGATACGCAGTATTTT
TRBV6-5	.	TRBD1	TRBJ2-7	CATDRVYEQYF	TGTGCAACGGACAGGGTCTACGAGCAGTACTTC
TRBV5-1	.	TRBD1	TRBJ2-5	CASSGTGLSETQYF	TGCGCCAGCTCCGGGACAGGGTTATCAGAGACCCAGTACTTC
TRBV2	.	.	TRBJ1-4	CASSGRQPNEKLFF	TGTGCCAGCAGTGGCCGACAGCCAAATGAAAAACTGTTTTTT
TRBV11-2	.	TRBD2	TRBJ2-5	CASSLGRGRQETQYF	TGTGCCAGCAGCTTAGGCCGCGGGAGACAAGAGACCCAGTACTTC
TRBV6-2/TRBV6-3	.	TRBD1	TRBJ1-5	CASSSNRGYNQPQHF	TGTGCCAGCAGCTCCAACAGGGGGTACAATCAGCCCCAGCATTTT
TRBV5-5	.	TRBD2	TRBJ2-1	CASSLGLAAYNEQFF	TGTGCCAGCAGCTTGGGACTAGCGGCCTACAATGAGCAGTTCTTC
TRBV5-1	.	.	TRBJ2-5	CASSLKQGVQETQYF	TGCGCCAGCAGCCTAAAACAGGGAGTCCAAGAGACCCAGTACTTC